In its sample, the clone carrying this T cell receptor beta chain was seen many times. As yet, its antigen is unknown. The cohort's ophthalmopathy patients, a group with duration under 3 months, had a Clinical Activity Score of at least 3 and a NOSPECS grade of at least 4. The sample belongs to a study of T cells in Graves' hyperthyroidism and ophthalmopathy. Study-wide points: The authors' 13 V-J model separated ophthalmopathy from stable hyperthyroidism.

The CDR3 runs 11 residues. Germline V gives CDR1 MNHNS, CDR2 SASEGT. Trimming cost V 8 bases and J 5 bases, with 10 bases left between them. Amplification yielded TCR beta CDR3 regions, with RNA transcripts as the source. A set of HTBI primers served as the primers for a first-round RT-PCR of the TCR CDR3. TCRdb reprocessed the multiplex PCR reads with MiXCR, giving one entry per CDR3 protein. The data contain hundreds of thousands of distinct CDR3 sequences, about 16% of them seen just once; the ten biggest clones take up roughly 20%. V and J are TRBV6-1 and TRBJ2-7; D perhaps matches TRBD1 (6 bases). Sequences were obtained from blood. This sequence originates from an older woman with Graves' ophthalmopathy. The CDR3 spells CASGQIHEQYF. The CDR3 DNA follows: TGTGCCAGCGGACAGATCCACGAGCAGTACTTC.